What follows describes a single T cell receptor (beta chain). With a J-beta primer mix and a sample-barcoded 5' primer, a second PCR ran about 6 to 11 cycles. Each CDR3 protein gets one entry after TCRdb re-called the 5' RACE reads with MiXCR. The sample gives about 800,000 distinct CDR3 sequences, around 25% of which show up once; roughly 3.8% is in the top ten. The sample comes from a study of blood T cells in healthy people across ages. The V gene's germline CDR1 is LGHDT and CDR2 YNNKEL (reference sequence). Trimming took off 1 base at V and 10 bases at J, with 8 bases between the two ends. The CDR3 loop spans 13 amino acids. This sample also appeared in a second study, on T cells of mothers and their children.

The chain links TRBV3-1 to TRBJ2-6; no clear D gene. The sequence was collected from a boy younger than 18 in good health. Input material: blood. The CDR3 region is CASSQGPGNVLTF. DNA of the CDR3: TGTGCCAGCAGCCAAGGTCCCGGAAACGTCCTGACTTTC.